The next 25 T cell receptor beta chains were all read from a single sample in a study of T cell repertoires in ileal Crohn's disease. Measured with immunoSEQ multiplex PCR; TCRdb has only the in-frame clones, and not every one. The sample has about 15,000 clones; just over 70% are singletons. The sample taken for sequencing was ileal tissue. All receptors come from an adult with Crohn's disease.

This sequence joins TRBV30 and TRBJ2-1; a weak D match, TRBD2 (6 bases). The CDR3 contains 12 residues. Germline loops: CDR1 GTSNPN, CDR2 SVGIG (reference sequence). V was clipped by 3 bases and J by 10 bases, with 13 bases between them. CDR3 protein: CAWSRELGEQFF. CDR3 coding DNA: TGTGCCTGGAGCCGGGAGCTGGGGGAGCAGTTCTTC.

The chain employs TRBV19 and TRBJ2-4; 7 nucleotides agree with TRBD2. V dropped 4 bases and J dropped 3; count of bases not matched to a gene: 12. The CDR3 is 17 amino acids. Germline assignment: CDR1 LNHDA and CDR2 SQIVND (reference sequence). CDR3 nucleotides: TGTGCCAGTAGTAGGGGGGGATCCCCGGTAGGCAAAAACATTCAGTACTTC. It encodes CASSRGGSPVGKNIQYF.

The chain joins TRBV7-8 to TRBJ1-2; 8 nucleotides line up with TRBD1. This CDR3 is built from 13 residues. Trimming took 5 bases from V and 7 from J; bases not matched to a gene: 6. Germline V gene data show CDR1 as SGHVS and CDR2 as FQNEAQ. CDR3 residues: CASSIDRGGGYTF. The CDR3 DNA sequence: TGTGCCAGCAGCATCGACAGGGGAGGTGGCTACACCTTC.

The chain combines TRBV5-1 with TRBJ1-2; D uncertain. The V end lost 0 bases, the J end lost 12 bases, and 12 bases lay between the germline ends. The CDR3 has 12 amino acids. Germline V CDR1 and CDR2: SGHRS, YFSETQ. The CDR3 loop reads CASSLDANIHTF. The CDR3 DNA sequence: TGCGCCAGCAGCTTGGATGCTAATATACACACCTTC. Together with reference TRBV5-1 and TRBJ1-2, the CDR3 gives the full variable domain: KAGVTQTPRYLIKTRGQQVTLSCSPISGHRSVSWYQQTPGQGLQFLFEYFSETQRNKGNFPGRFSGRQFSNSRSEMNVSTLELGDSALYLCASSLDANIHTFGSGTRLTVV.

CDR3 sequence reads: CASSFTGSGNTIYF. CDR3 DNA sequence: TGTGCCAGCAGCTTTACAGGGAGCGGAAACACCATATATTTT. J is TRBJ1-3 and V is TRBV7-9; possible D gene TRBD1, 6 bases. The CDR3 extends over 14 amino acids. Deletions cut 3 bases from V and 4 bases from J, with 10 bases between. The germline V gene has CDR1 SEHNR and CDR2 FQNEAQ (reference sequence).

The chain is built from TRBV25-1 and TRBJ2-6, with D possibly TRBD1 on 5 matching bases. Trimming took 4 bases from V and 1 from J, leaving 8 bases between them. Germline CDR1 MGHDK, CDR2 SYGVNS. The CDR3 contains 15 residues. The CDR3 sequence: CASSGQGSGANVLTF. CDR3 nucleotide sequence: TGTGCCAGCAGTGGCCAGGGTTCTGGGGCCAACGTCCTGACTTTC.

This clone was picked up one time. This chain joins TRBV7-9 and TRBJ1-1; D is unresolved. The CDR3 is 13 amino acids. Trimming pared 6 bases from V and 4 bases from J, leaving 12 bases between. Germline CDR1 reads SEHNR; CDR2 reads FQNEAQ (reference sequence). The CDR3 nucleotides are TGTGCCAGCAGTCAACAACTACTCACTGAAGCTTTCTTT. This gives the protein CASSQQLLTEAFF.

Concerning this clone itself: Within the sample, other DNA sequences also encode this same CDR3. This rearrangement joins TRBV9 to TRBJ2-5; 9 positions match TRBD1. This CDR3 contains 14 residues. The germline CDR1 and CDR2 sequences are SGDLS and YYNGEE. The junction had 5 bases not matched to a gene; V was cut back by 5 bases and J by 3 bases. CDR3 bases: TGTGCCAGCAGTGCCCGGACAGGGGAAGAGACCCAGTACTTC. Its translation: CASSARTGEETQYF.

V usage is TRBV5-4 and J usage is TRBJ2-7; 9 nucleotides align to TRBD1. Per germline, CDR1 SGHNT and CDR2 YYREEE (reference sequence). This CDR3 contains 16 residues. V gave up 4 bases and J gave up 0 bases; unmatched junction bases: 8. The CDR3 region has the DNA TGTGCCAGCAGCAAGGGGGGACAGGGTGTCTCCTACGAGCAGTACTTC. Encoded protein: CASSKGGQGVSYEQYF.

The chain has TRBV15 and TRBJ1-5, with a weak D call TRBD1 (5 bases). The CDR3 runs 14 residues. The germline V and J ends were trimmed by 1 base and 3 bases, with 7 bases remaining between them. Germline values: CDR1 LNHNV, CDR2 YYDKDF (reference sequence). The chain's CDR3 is CATSRGQPNQPQHF. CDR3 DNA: TGTGCCACCAGCAGAGGACAGCCCAATCAGCCCCAGCATTTT. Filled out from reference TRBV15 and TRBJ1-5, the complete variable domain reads DAMVIQNPRYQVTQFGKPVTLSCSQTLNHNVMYWYQQKSSQAPKLLFHYYDKDFNNEADTPDNFQSRRPNTSFCFLDIRSPGLGDTAMYLCATSRGQPNQPQHFGDGTRLSIL.

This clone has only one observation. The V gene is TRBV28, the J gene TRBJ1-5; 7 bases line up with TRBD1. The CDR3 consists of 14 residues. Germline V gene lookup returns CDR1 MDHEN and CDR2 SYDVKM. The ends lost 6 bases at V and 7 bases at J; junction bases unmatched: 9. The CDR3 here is CASRLTGNSQPQHF. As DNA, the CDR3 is TGTGCCAGCAGACTGACAGGGAATTCGCAGCCCCAGCATTTT.

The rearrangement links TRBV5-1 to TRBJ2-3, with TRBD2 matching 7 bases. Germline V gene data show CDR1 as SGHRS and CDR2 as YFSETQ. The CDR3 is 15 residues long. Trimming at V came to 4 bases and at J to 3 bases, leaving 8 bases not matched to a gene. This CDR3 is CASSPGEGKTDTQYF. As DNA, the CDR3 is TGCGCCAGCAGCCCTGGGGAGGGGAAGACAGATACGCAGTATTTT. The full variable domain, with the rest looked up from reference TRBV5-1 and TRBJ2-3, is KAGVTQTPRYLIKTRGQQVTLSCSPISGHRSVSWYQQTPGQGLQFLFEYFSETQRNKGNFPGRFSGRQFSNSRSEMNVSTLELGDSALYLCASSPGEGKTDTQYFGPGTRLTVL.

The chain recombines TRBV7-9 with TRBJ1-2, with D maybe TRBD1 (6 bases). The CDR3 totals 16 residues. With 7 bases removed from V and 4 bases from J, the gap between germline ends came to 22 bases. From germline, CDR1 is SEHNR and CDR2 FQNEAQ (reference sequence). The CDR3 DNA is TGTGCCAGCAAACTCCTACGACAGGAAGGGTCCTATGGCTACACCTTC. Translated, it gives CASKLLRQEGSYGYTF.

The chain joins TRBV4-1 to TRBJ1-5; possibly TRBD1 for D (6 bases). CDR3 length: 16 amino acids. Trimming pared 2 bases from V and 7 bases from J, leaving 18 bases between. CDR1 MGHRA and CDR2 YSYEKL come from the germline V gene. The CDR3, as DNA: TGCGCCAGCAGCCAAATGGACAGTCCGAGGGGACAGCCCCAGCATTTT. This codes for CASSQMDSPRGQPQHF.

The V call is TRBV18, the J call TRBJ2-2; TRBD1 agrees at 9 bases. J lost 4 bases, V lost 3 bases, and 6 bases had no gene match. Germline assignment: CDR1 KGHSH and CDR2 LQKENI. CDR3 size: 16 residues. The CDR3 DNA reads TGTGCCAGCTCACCCGGGACAGGGCTCACCACCGGGGAGCTGTTTTTT. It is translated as CASSPGTGLTTGELFF.

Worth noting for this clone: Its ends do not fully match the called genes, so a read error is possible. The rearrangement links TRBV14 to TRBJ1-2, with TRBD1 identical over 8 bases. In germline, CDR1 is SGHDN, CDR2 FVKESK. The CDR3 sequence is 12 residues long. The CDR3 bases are TGTGCCAGCAGCCCTTGGACTACGGGACAGGTCTTC. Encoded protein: CASSPWTTGQVF.

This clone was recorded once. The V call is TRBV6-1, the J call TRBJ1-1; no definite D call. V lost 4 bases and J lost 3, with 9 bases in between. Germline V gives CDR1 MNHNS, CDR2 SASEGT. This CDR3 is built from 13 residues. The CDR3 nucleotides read TGTGCCAGCAGTGGGCAGATCTACACTGAAGCTTTCTTT. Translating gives CASSGQIYTEAFF.

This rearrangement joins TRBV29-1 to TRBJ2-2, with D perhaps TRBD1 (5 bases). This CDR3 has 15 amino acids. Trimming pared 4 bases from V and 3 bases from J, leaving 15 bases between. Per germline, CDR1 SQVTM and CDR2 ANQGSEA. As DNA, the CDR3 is TGCAGCGTTGGACCACTGATAGGGGACACCGGGGAGCTGTTTTTT. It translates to CSVGPLIGDTGELFF.

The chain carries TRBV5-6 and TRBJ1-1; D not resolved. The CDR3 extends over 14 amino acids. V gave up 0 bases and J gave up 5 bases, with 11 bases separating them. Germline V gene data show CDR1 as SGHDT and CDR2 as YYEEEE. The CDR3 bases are TGTGCCAGCAGCTTGGTGACGGGAAGGACTGAAGCTTTCTTT. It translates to CASSLVTGRTEAFF.

CDR3 DNA sequence: TGTGCCAGCAGTGGCGTAGAGACAGGGTCCTACGAGCAGTACTTC. Amino acid sequence: CASSGVETGSYEQYF. This chain uses TRBV6-1 with TRBJ2-7, with 7 bases matching TRBD1. The CDR3 runs 15 residues. Germline V gives CDR1 MNHNS, CDR2 SASEGT. Germline trimming cut 4 bases from V and 1 base from J; bases unmatched to any gene: 7.

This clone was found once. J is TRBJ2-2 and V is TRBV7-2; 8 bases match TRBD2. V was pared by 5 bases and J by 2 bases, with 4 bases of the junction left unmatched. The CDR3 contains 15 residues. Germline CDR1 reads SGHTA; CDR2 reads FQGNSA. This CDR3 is CASSRSGANTGELFF. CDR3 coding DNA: TGTGCCAGCAGCCGTAGCGGGGCTAACACCGGGGAGCTGTTTTTT.

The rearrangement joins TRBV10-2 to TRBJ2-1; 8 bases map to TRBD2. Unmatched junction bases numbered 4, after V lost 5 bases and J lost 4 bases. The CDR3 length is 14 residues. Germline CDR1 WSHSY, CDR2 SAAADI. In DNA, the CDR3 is TGCGCCAGCAGTCGGCGGGGGGAGTACAATGAGCAGTTCTTC. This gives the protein CASSRRGEYNEQFF.

CDR3 DNA sequence: TGCGCCAGCAGCTCCGACACGGGGAACTATGGCTACACCTTC. It yields the protein CASSSDTGNYGYTF. The chain couples TRBV5-1 to TRBJ1-2; D not certain. Germline assignment: CDR1 SGHRS and CDR2 YFSETQ. CDR3 length: 14 residues. V lost 3 bases, J lost 2 bases, and 11 bases lay in between.

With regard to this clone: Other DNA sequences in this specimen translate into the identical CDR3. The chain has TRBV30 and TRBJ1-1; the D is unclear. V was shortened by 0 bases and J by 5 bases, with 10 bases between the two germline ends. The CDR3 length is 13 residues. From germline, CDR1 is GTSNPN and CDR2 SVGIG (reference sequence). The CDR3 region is CAWSVRGWTEAFF. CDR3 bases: TGTGCCTGGAGTGTGCGGGGATGGACTGAAGCTTTCTTT. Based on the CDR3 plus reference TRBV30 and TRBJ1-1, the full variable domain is SQTIHQWPATLVQPVGSPLSLECTVEGTSNPNLYWYRQAAGRGLQLLFYSVGIGQISSEVPQNLSASRPQDRQFILSSKKLLLSDSGFYLCAWSVRGWTEAFFGQGTRLTVV.

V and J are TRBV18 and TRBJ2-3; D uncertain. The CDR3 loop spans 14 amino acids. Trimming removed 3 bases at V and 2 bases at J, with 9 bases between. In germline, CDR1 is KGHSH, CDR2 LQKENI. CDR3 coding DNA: TGTGCCAGCTCACCCGCCCTAAACACAGATACGCAGTATTTT. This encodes CASSPALNTDTQYF.